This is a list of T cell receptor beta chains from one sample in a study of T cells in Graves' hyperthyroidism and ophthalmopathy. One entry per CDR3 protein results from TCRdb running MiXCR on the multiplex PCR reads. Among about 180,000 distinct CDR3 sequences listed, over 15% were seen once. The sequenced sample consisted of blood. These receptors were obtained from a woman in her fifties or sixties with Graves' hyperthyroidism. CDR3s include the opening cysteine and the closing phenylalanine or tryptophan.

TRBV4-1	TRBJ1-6	CASSLQENSPLHF
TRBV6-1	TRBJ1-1	CASSPRGRDRGKREAFF
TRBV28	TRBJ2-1	CASSLGNHEQFF
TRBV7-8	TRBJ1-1	CASSSWTGGRNTEAFF
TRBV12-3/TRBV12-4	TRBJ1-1	CASSSYPGGRSMNTEAFF
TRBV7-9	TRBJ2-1	CASSSITYNEQFF
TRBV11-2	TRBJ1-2	CASSFGGLGYTF
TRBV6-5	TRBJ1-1	CASSYSSPGTWNTEAFF
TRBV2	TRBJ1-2	CASGLSGTGVSYGYTF
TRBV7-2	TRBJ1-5	CASSWKTGWNQPQHF
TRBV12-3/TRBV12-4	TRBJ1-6	CASTDRTGPNSPLHF
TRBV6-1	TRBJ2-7	CASRAGTGVYEQYF
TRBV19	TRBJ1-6	CASSIQDREDSPLHF
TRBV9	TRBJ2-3	CASSTGDSSTDTQYF
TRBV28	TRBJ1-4	CASSLWADTRRNEKLFF
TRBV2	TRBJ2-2	CASKGLLNTGELFF
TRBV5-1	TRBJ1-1	CASSLEQGRGLTEAFF
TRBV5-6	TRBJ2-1	CASSPDRVNEQFF
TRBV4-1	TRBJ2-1	CASSQARGNEQFF
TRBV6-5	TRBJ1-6	CASSYRDRGSGSPLHF
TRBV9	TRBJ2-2	CASSVGLLAGSGELFF
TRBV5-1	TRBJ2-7	CASSSISTGSEQYF
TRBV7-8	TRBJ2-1	CASSLSNGGADEQFF
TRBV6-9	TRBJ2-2	CASSYPRQGASGELFF
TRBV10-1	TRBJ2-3	CASSPTGHTDTQYF
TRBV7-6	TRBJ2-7	CASSPLNTEQYF
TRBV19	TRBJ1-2	CASSTGATGNYGYTF
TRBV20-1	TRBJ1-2	CSAITGTGAYGYTF
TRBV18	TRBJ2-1	CASSPRGAYNEQFF
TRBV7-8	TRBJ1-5	CASSIGGQPQHF
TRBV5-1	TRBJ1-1	CASSWGVPGNTEAFF
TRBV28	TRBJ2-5	CASSLGLAGETQYF
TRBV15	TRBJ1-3	CATSRGTGSGNTIYF
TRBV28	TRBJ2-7	CASGRESPVQYF
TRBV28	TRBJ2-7	CASSPAGATYEQYF
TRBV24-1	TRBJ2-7	CATSDQRGDEQYF
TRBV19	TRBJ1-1	CVSAWAGNTEAFF
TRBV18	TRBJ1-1	CASSPTVFEAFF
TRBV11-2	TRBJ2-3	CASSLAGGPTDTQYF